The T cell receptor (beta chain) described here comes from a study of Ad26.COV2.S vaccination and SARS-CoV-2 variants. Profiled with immunoSEQ multiplex PCR; TCRdb holds only in-frame clones, not every one. The sample yields some 300,000 clones, 70% to 90% seen once. The V end was cut by 4 bases, the J end by 0 bases, with 9 bases between. CDR3 length: 14 amino acids. CDR1 is LGHDT and CDR2 is YNNKEL in the germline V gene (reference sequence). This clone has only one observation. Indicated treatment: some 19 received Ad26.COV2.S at low or high dose, single or two shots; about five received placebo; per-sample allocation not given. Collection of the samples took place on day 63 after the first injection of vaccine or placebo.

The sequence derives from a person aged 18-65 years who received the Ad26.COV2.S COVID-19 vaccine or a placebo. The source was peripheral blood, collected in a trial of Ad26.COV2.S vaccine versus placebo. This chain joins TRBV3-1 (or the pseudogene TRBV3-2) and TRBJ1-1; no reliable D call. The CDR3 sequence is CASSRRRLNTEAFF. In DNA, the CDR3 is TGTGCCAGCAGCCGCCGAAGGTTGAACACTGAAGCTTTCTTT.